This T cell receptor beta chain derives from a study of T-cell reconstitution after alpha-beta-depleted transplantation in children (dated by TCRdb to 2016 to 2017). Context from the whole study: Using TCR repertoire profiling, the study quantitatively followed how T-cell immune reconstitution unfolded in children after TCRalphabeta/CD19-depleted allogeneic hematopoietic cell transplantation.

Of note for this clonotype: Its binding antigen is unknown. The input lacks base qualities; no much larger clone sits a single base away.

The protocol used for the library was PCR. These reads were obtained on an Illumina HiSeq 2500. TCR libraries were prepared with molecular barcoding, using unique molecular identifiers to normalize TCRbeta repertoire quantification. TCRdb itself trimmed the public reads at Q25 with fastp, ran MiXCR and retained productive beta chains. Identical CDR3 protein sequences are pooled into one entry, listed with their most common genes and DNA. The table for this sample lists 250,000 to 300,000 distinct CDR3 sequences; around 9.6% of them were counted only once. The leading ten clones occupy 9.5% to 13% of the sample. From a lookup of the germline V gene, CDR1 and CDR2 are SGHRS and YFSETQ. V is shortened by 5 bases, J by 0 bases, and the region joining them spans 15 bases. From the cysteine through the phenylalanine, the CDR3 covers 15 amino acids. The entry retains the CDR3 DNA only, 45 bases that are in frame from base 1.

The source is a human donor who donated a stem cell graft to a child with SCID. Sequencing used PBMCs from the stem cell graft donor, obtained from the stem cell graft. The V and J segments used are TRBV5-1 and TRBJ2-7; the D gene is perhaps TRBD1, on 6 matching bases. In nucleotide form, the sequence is TGCGCCAGCAGAAGGGACACCTCTTCCTCCTACGAGCAGTACTTC. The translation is CASRRDTSSSYEQYF.